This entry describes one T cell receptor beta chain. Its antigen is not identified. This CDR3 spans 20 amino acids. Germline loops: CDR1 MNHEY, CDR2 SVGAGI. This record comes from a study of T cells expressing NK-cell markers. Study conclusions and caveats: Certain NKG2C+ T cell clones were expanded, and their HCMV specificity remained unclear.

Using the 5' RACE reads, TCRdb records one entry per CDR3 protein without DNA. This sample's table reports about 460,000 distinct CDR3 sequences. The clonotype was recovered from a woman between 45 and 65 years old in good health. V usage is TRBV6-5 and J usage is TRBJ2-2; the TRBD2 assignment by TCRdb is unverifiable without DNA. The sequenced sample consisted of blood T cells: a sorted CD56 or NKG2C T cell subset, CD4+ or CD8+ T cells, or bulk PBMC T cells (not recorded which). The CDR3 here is CASSYSNLGLAGGRAGELFF.